The TCR beta chain described here comes from a study of immune reconstitution after stem cell transplant in scleroderma. Using its own MiXCR run on the RT-PCR reads, TCRdb lists one record per CDR3 protein. The data show about 2,000 distinct CDR3 sequences, with approximately 15% seen just once and 30% to 40% held by the top ten. This clonotype is medium-sized (0.01 to 0.1%). The germline V gene encodes CDR1 SGHKS and CDR2 YYEKEE (reference sequence). There are 15 residues in the CDR3. With V trimmed by 5 bases and J by 2 bases, 9 bases remained unmatched. The material was obtained before or after autologous hematopoietic stem cell transplantation (not recorded which). The sequence derives from a female donor with systemic sclerosis. The chain recombines TRBV5-5 with TRBJ2-7; 8 bases align to TRBD2. CDR3 DNA: TGTGCCAGCAGTCCAAGCGGGAGATATGCCTACGAGCAGTACTTC. It is translated as CASSPSGRYAYEQYF. The entire variable domain, with the rest obtained from reference TRBV5-5 and TRBJ2-7, is as follows: DAGVTQSPTHLIKTRGQQVTLRCSPISGHKSVSWYQQVLGQGPQFIFQYYEKEERGRGNFPDRFSARQFPNYSSELNVNALLLGDSALYLCASSPSGRYAYEQYFGPGTRLTVT.